This T cell receptor beta chain came from a study of cytomegalovirus exposure and HLA in healthy donors. Of note for this clone: Its matching antigen is unknown.

Looked up from germline, CDR1 is MNHEY and CDR2 is SVGAGI. This CDR3 contains 12 residues. V was trimmed by 4 bases and J by 5 bases, leaving 5 bases between them. TCRdb's table, derived via immunoSEQ multiplex PCR, lists solely in-frame clones and lacks some. This sample has under 300,000 clones, with 70% to 90% found just once. Broader study findings: Rarity characterized most TCR sequences, yet some public TCRs appeared in many donors.

This receptor was taken from a woman between 25 and 40 years old in good health and CMV-seropositive. The rearrangement uses TRBV6-5 and TRBJ2-2; D ambiguous. What was sequenced was PBMCs. CDR3 sequence reads: CASSFTTGELFF. The CDR3 bases are TGTGCCAGCAGTTTTACAACCGGGGAGCTGTTTTTT.